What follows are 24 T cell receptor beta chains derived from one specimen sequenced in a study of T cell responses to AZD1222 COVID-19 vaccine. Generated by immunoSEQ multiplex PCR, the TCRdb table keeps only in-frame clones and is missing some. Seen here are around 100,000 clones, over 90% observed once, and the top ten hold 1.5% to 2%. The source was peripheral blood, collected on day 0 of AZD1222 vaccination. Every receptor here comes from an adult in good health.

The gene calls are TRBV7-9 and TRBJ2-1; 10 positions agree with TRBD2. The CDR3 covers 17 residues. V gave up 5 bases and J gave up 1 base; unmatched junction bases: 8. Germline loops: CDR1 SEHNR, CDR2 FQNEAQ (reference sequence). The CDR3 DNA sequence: TGTGCCAGCAGCCAAGGACTAGCGGACACATCCTACAATGAGCAGTTCTTC. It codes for CASSQGLADTSYNEQFF.

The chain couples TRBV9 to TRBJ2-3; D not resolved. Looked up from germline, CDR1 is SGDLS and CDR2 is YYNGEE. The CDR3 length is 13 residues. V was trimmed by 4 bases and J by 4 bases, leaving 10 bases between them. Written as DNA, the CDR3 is TGTGCCAGCAGCATTCGACTTTCAGATACGCAGTATTTT. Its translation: CASSIRLSDTQYF.

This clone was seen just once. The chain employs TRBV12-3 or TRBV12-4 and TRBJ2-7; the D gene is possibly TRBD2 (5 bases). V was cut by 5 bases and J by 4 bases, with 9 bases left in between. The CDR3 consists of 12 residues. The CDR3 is CASSVGLYEQYF. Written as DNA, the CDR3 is TGTGCCAGCAGTGTCGGACTTTACGAGCAGTACTTC.

CDR3 sequence reads: CASSISGWKTQYF. CDR3 coding DNA: TGTGCCAGTAGTATATCGGGGTGGAAGACCCAGTACTTC. The rearrangement joins TRBV19 to TRBJ2-5; TRBD2 might be the D (5 bases). Trimming removed 2 bases at V and 6 bases at J, with 10 bases between. This CDR3 is 13 amino acids long. CDR1 and CDR2 (germline): LNHDA, SQIVND (reference sequence). The variable domain in full, with the rest retrieved from reference TRBV19 and TRBJ2-5, is DGGITQSPKYLFRKEGQNVTLSCEQNLNHDAMYWYRQDPGQGLRLIYYSQIVNDFQKGDIAEGYSVSREKKESFPLTVTSAQKNPTAFYLCASSISGWKTQYFGPGTRLLVL.

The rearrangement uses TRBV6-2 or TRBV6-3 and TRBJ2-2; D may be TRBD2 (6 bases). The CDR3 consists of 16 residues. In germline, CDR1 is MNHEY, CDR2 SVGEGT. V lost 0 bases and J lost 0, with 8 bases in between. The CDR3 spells CASSYSEGSNTGELFF. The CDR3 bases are TGTGCCAGCAGTTACTCGGAGGGGTCGAACACCGGGGAGCTGTTTTTT.

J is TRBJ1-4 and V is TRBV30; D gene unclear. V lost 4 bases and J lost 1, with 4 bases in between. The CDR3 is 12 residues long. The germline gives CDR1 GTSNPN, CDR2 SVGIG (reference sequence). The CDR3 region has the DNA TGTGCCTGGAAAGAAACTAATGAAAAACTGTTTTTT. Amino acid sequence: CAWKETNEKLFF.

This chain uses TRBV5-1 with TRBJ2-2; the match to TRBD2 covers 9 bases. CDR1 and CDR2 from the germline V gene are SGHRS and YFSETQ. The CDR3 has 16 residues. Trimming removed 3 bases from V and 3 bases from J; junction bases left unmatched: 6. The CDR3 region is CASSSTSGTYTGELFF. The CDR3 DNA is TGCGCCAGCAGCTCGACTAGCGGAACTTACACCGGGGAGCTGTTTTTT.

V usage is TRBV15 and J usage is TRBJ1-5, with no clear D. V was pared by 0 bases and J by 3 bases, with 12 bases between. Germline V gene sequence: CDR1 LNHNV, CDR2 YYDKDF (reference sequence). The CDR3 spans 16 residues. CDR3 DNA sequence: TGTGCCACCAGCAGAGATCCAAGCGGACCCAATCAGCCCCAGCATTTT. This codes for CATSRDPSGPNQPQHF.

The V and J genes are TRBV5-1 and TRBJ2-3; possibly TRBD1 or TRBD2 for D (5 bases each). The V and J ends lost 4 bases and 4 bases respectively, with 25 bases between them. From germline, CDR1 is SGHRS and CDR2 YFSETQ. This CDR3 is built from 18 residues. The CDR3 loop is CASSLTGTPLVGPDTQYF. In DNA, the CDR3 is TGCGCCAGCAGCCTAACCGGGACCCCTCTTGTGGGCCCAGATACGCAGTATTTT.

The CDR3 sequence is CASSQARGEGNNEQFF. The CDR3 region has the DNA TGTGCCAGCAGCCAAGCTAGGGGGGAGGGGAACAATGAGCAGTTCTTC. This chain connects TRBV14 to TRBJ2-1; maybe TRBD2 (7 bases). Trimming left V 1 base short and J 5 bases short, with 15 bases between. This CDR3 region has 16 residues. Per the germline V gene, CDR1 is SGHDN and CDR2 is FVKESK. Filled out from reference TRBV14 and TRBJ2-1, the complete variable domain reads EAGVTQFPSHSVIEKGQTVTLRCDPISGHDNLYWYRRVMGKEIKFLLHFVKESKQDESGMPNNRFLAERTGGTYSTLKVQPAELEDSGVYFCASSQARGEGNNEQFFGPGTRLTVL.

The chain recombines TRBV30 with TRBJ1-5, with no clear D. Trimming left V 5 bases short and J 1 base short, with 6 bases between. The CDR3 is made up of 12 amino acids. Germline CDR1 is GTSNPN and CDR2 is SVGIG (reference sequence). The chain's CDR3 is CAWSFSNQPQHF. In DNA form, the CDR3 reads TGTGCCTGGTCTTTCAGCAATCAGCCCCAGCATTTT.

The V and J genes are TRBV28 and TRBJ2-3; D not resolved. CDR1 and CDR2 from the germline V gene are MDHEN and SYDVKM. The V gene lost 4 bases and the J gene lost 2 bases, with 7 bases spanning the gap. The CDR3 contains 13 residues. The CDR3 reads CASSYRITDTQYF. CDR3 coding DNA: TGTGCCAGCAGTTACCGGATCACAGATACGCAGTATTTT. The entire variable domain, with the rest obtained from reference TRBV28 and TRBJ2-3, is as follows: DVKVTQSSRYLVKRTGEKVFLECVQDMDHENMFWYRQDPGLGLRLIYFSYDVKMKEKGDIPEGYSVSREKKERFSLILESASTNQTSMYLCASSYRITDTQYFGPGTRLTVL.

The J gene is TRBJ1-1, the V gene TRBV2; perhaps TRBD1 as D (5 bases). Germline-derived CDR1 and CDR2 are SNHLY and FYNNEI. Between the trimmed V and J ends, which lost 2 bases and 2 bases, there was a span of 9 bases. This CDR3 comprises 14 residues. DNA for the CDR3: TGTGCCAGCAGTGAAAGCGGGACTAACACTGAAGCTTTCTTT. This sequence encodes CASSESGTNTEAFF.

CDR3 sequence: CASTISGRSNEQYF. The CDR3 bases are TGTGCCAGCACCATTAGCGGGAGGTCCAACGAGCAGTACTTC. The rearrangement links TRBV5-4 to TRBJ2-7; 10 bases are shared with TRBD2. The CDR3 runs to 14 residues. V gave up 6 bases and J gave up 5 bases; unmatched junction bases: 8. Germline loops: CDR1 SGHNT, CDR2 YYREEE (reference sequence). The whole variable domain, remainder taken from reference TRBV5-4 and TRBJ2-7, is ETGVTQSPTHLIKTRGQQVTLRCSSQSGHNTVSWYQQALGQGPQFIFQYYREEENGRGNFPPRFSGLQFPNYSSELNVNALELDDSALYLCASTISGRSNEQYFGPGTRLTVT.

The CDR3 nucleotides are TGTGCCAGCAGCTGGGGACTAGCGGGAGGTGACAATGAGCAGTTCTTC. The encoded protein is CASSWGLAGGDNEQFF. This chain connects TRBV28 to TRBJ2-1, with 15 nucleotides matching TRBD2. Germline CDR1 is MDHEN and CDR2 is SYDVKM. The CDR3 is made up of 16 amino acids. J was trimmed by 5 bases and V by 6 bases; bases with no gene match: 5.

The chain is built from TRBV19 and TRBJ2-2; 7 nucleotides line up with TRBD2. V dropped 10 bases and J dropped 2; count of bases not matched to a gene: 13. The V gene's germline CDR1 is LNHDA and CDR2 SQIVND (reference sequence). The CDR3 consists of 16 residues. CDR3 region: CATQDGGRVNTGELFF. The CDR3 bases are TGTGCCACCCAGGATGGAGGGAGGGTAAACACCGGGGAGCTGTTTTTT.

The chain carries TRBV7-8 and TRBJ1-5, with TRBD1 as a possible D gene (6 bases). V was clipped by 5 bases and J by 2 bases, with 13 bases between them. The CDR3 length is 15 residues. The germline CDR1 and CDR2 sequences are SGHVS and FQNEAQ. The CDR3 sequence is CASSEAGVGNQPQHF. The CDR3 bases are TGTGCCAGCAGCGAAGCAGGGGTTGGCAATCAGCCCCAGCATTTT.

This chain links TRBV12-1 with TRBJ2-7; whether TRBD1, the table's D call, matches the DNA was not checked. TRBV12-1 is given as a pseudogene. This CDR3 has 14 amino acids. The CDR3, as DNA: TGTGCCAGCAGCATCGACAGGGCCCCCTACGAGCAGTACTTC. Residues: CASSIDRAPYEQYF.

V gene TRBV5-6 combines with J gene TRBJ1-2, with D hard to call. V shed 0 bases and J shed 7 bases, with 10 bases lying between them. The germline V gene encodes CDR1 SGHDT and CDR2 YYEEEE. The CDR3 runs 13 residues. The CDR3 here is CASSLADGSGYTF. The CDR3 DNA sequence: TGTGCCAGCAGCTTGGCAGATGGTAGTGGCTACACCTTC.

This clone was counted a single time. CDR3 coding DNA: TGTGCCAGCAGTGACAGGGGCCCTACGACGGGGGCCAACGTCCTGACTTTC. Translating gives CASSDRGPTTGANVLTF. The genes are TRBV6-1 and TRBJ2-6; D possibly corresponds to TRBD1 (6 bases). Between the trimmed V and J ends, which lost 3 bases and 4 bases, there was a span of 16 bases. The CDR3 extends over 17 amino acids. Germline CDR1 MNHNS, CDR2 SASEGT.

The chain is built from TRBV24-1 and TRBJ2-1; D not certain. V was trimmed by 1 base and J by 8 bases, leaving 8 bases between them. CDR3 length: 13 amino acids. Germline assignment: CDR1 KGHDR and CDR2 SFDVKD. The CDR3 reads CATSDFHGYEQFF. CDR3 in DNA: TGTGCCACCAGTGATTTTCACGGGTATGAGCAGTTCTTC.

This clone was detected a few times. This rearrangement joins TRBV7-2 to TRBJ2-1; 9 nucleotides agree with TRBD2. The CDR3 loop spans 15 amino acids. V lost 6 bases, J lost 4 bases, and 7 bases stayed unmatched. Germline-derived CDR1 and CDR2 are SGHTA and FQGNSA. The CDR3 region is CASSTSSGEYNEQFF. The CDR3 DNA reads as TGTGCCAGCAGTACCTCTAGCGGGGAATACAATGAGCAGTTCTTC.

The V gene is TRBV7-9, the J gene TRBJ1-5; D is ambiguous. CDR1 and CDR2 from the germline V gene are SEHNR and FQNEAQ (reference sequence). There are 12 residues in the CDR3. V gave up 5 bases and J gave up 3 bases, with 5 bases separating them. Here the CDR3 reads CASSQNNQPQHF. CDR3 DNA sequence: TGTGCCAGCAGCCAGAACAATCAGCCCCAGCATTTT.

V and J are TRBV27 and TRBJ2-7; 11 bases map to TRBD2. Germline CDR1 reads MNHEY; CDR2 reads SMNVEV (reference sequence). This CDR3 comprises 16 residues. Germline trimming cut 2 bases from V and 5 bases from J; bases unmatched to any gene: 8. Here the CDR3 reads CASSLAASGRIDEQYF. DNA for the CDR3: TGTGCCAGCAGTTTAGCGGCTAGCGGGAGGATCGACGAGCAGTACTTC.